This record concerns one T cell receptor beta chain sequence. The data belong to a study of cytomegalovirus exposure and HLA in healthy donors. Both 60 Vbeta primers and 13 Jbeta primers went into the PCR. Clones were sequenced by immunoSEQ multiplex PCR, and TCRdb holds only the in-frame ones, with some missing. The repertoire holds 150,000 to 200,000 clones, with about three quarters as singletons. CDR3 length equals 15 residues. V lost 6 bases to trimming and J lost 6 bases, with 15 bases between them. CDR1 is PRHDT, CDR2 FYEKMQ, per germline (reference sequence). The rearrangement uses TRBV13 and TRBJ1-6; tentative D call: TRBD1 (6 bases). The clonotype was recovered from a woman aged 40 to 50 in good health and CMV-seropositive. The sample comprised PBMCs. The DNA for the CDR3 is TGTGCCAGCAGATCAGGACAGATGATTAATTCACCCCTCCACTTT. Translation: CASRSGQMINSPLHF.